This T cell receptor beta chain was recovered during a study of blood T cell repertoires in COVID-19. The overall study: Sites across the United States, Italy and Spain contributed samples from acute and convalescent COVID-19. In each case, the material was cDNA or gDNA derived from T cells, B-cell-depleted T cells, or PBMCs.

The germline V gene has CDR1 SGHTA and CDR2 FQGNSA. The CDR3 covers 14 residues. J gave up 1 base and V 6 bases, and 2 bases lay outside the gene matches. Original analysis: Reference gene primer amplification gave estimated nucleated cell counts. Libraries were prepared by immunoSEQ multiplex PCR; TCRdb keeps only in-frame clonotypes and omits some of them. The DNA was the basis for D and trimming; V, J and clone size are from that table. The repertoire holds under 80,000 clones, with 75% to 90% as singletons. The receptor comes from a human donor in a cohort sampled during active COVID-19. This chain joins TRBV7-2 and TRBJ2-4; 8 positions match TRBD1. Sequencing used peripheral blood. CDR3 residues: CASRQGAAKNIQYF. The CDR3 DNA reads as TGTGCCAGCAGGCAGGGGGCGGCCAAAAACATTCAGTACTTC. Full variable domain (rest looked up from reference TRBV7-2 and TRBJ2-4): GAGVSQSPSNKVTEKGKDVELRCDPISGHTALYWYRQSLGQGLEFLIYFQGNSAPDKSGLPSDRFSAERTGGSVSTLTIQRTQQEDSAVYLCASRQGAAKNIQYFGAGTRLSVL.